The 3 T cell receptor beta chains given below trace back to one sample, sequenced in a study of T cell repertoires in ileal Crohn's disease. The assay was immunoSEQ multiplex PCR, and TCRdb's table has in-frame clones only and misses some. The sample contains more than 15,000 clones, roughly three fifths of which appear only once. The sample was ileal tissue. All receptors derive from an adult with Crohn's disease.

The table lists this clone with a few counts. The J gene is TRBJ2-3, the V gene TRBV5-6; D is perhaps TRBD1 (5 bases). The CDR3 covers 15 residues. Per germline, CDR1 SGHDT and CDR2 YYEEEE. Deletions cut 5 bases from V and 0 bases from J, with 13 bases between. This CDR3 is CASRYQGSSTDTQYF. The CDR3 DNA is TGTGCCAGCAGGTACCAGGGCTCTAGCACAGATACGCAGTATTTT.

This clone turned up a few times. The V and J genes are TRBV5-1 and TRBJ1-2; perhaps TRBD1 as D (6 bases). The germline CDR1 and CDR2 sequences are SGHRS and YFSETQ. The length of the CDR3 is 13 residues. V was pared by 4 bases and J by 4 bases, with 11 bases between. This CDR3 is CASSGDNTYGYTF. The DNA of the CDR3 is TGCGCCAGCAGCGGGGACAATACCTATGGCTACACCTTC. Combining the CDR3 with reference TRBV5-1 and TRBJ1-2 gives the whole variable domain KAGVTQTPRYLIKTRGQQVTLSCSPISGHRSVSWYQQTPGQGLQFLFEYFSETQRNKGNFPGRFSGRQFSNSRSEMNVSTLELGDSALYLCASSGDNTYGYTFGSGTRLTVV.

This chain links TRBV25-1 with TRBJ2-7; tentatively, D is TRBD2 (5 bases). V was trimmed by 5 bases and J by 2 bases, leaving 13 bases between them. The V gene's germline CDR1 is MGHDK and CDR2 SYGVNS. The CDR3 covers 14 residues. CDR3 DNA sequence: TGTGCCAGCAGTAAAAGGACTGCCGCCTACGAGCAGTACTTC. This codes for CASSKRTAAYEQYF.